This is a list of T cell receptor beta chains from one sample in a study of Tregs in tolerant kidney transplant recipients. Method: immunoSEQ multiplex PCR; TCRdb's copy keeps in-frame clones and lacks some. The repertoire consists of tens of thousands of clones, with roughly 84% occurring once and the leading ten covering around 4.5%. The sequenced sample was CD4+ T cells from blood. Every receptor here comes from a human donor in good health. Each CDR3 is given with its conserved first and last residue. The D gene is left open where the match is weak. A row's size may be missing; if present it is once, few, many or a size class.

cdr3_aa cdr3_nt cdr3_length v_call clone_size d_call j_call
CASSLQGPLTTDTQYF TGTGCCAGCAGCCTACAGGGGCCCCTGACGACAGATACGCAGTATTTT 16 TRBV7-3 NA TRBD1 TRBJ2-3
CASRIGTDYGYTF TGTGCCAGCAGGATCGGGACAGATTATGGCTACACCTTC 13 TRBV2 NA TRBD1 TRBJ1-2
CASSPLAGGLETQYF TGTGCCAGCAGTCCCCTAGCGGGGGGGCTGGAGACCCAGTACTTC 15 TRBV7-2 NA TRBD2 TRBJ2-5
CASSLGLDGEKLFF TGTGCCAGCAGCTTGGGGTTGGACGGGGAAAAACTGTTTTTT 14 TRBV5-6 NA NA TRBJ1-4
CASIGVRETQYF TGTGCCAGCATCGGGGTTCGGGAGACCCAGTACTTC 12 TRBV9 NA NA TRBJ2-5
CASSLVGDTEAFF TGTGCCAGCAGCTTAGTGGGTGACACTGAAGCTTTCTTT 13 TRBV7-2 NA NA TRBJ1-1
CASRPELTSGSWYF TGTGCCAGCAGGCCAGAACTTACTAGCGGGAGTTGGTACTTC 14 TRBV5-6 many TRBD2 TRBJ2-7
CASSLAGQNNSPLHF TGTGCCAGCAGCTTGGCCGGACAGAATAATTCACCCCTCCACTTT 15 TRBV7-2 NA NA TRBJ1-6
CACKGGGSNQPQHF TGTGCCTGCAAAGGTGGAGGAAGCAATCAGCCCCAGCATTTT 14 TRBV30 once NA TRBJ1-5
CASSPGLAAYNEQFF TGTGCCAGCAGTCCGGGACTAGCAGCCTACAATGAGCAGTTCTTC 15 TRBV2 once TRBD2 TRBJ2-1
CASSPGDEQYF TGTGCCAGCTCCCCGGGTGACGAGCAGTACTTC 11 TRBV18 NA NA TRBJ2-7
CASSYSGGLTGELFF TGTGCCAGCAGTTATAGCGGGGGCCTTACCGGGGAGCTGTTTTTT 15 TRBV27 NA TRBD2 TRBJ2-2
CASSRGTSQPQHF TGCGCCAGCAGCCGAGGGACATCACAGCCCCAGCATTTT 13 TRBV4-1 NA NA TRBJ1-5
CASSPEPNTGELFF TGTGCCAGCAGCCCCGAACCGAACACCGGGGAGCTGTTTTTT 14 TRBV7-3 NA NA TRBJ2-2
CASSRTTTGTGTRETQYF TGTGCCAGCAGCCGGACTACAACCGGGACAGGGACGAGAGAGACCCAGTACTTC 18 TRBV11-2 NA TRBD1 TRBJ2-5
CASSFLAGGLEQFF TGTGCCAGCAGCTTTTTAGCGGGAGGTCTTGAGCAGTTCTTC 14 TRBV7-9 NA TRBD2 TRBJ2-1
CASSSRHRESSYEQYF TGTGCCAGCAGCTCGCGCCACAGGGAATCCTCCTACGAGCAGTACTTC 16 TRBV5-8 NA NA TRBJ2-7
CASRGGTGGDEQYF TGTGCCAGCAGGGGAGGGACAGGGGGCGACGAGCAGTACTTC 14 TRBV2 NA TRBD1 TRBJ2-7
CASSHQAGAGGAFF TGCGCCAGCAGCCACCAAGCGGGGGCCGGTGGGGCTTTCTTT 14 TRBV4-3 once NA TRBJ1-1
CASRDYTEAFF TGTGCCAGCAGAGACTACACTGAAGCTTTCTTT 11 TRBV6-5 once NA TRBJ1-1
CASSPTGISTDTQYF TGTGCCAGCAGCCCGACAGGAATTAGCACAGATACGCAGTATTTT 15 TRBV7-3 NA NA TRBJ2-3
CASSLAYRRAYNEQFF TGTGCCAGCAGCTTGGCATACAGGAGAGCCTACAATGAGCAGTTCTTC 16 TRBV5-4 NA NA TRBJ2-1
CASERGQGTDTQYF TGTGCCAGCGAGAGGGGACAGGGCACAGATACGCAGTATTTT 14 TRBV6-1 NA TRBD1 TRBJ2-3
CASSLEDRGFVAQHF TGTGCCAGCAGCTTGGAGGACAGGGGGTTCGTAGCCCAGCATTTT 15 TRBV5-5 few TRBD1 TRBJ1-5
CASDRDSPLHF TGTGCCAGCGATAGGGATTCACCCCTCCACTTT 11 TRBV2 NA NA TRBJ1-6
CASSIQPSGVADTQYF TGTGCCAGTAGTATACAACCTAGCGGTGTCGCAGATACGCAGTATTTT 16 TRBV19 NA TRBD2 TRBJ2-3
CASSYTGNEQFF TGTGCCAGCAGCTACACTGGAAATGAGCAGTTCTTC 12 TRBV7-3 NA NA TRBJ2-1
CAWRVRSGNTIYF TGTGCCTGGAGAGTGCGCTCTGGAAACACCATATATTTT 13 TRBV30 NA NA TRBJ1-3
CASSVSRLQETQYF TGTGCCAGCAGCGTTAGTCGCCTCCAAGAGACCCAGTACTTC 14 TRBV11-2 once NA TRBJ2-5
CASSFRELQETQYF TGTGCCAGCAGCTTCCGGGAGTTACAAGAGACCCAGTACTTC 14 TRBV7-8 NA NA TRBJ2-5
CASSVGQRDTQYF TGTGCCAGCAGCGTAGGGCAGCGCGATACGCAGTATTTT 13 TRBV9 NA NA TRBJ2-3
CASVRKGGFEQYF TGTGCCAGCGTCCGGAAGGGGGGCTTCGAGCAGTACTTC 13 TRBV2 NA NA TRBJ2-7
CASSSRSGTLNEQFF TGTGCCAGCAGCTCTAGATCCGGGACACTAAATGAGCAGTTCTTC 15 TRBV11-2 NA NA TRBJ2-1
CASTFLGGAHYGYTF TGTGCCAGCACCTTCTTAGGCGGGGCTCACTATGGCTACACCTTC 15 TRBV6-5 NA NA TRBJ1-2
CASSVEGTFQETQYF TGTGCCAGCAGCGTAGAGGGGACCTTCCAAGAGACCCAGTACTTC 15 TRBV9 NA NA TRBJ2-5
CASSLGTFPSEQYF TGTGCCAGCAGCCTAGGGACATTCCCTTCCGAGCAGTACTTC 14 TRBV7-2 NA NA TRBJ2-7
CASSLVSQGRTDTQYF TGTGCCAGCAGCTTAGTTTCGCAGGGGCGTACAGATACGCAGTATTTT 16 TRBV7-6 NA NA TRBJ2-3
CASGLVGPSEQYF TGTGCTAGTGGTTTGGTGGGCCCCTCCGAGCAGTACTTC 13 TRBV12-5 NA NA TRBJ2-7
CASRLATRQTAFF TGCGCCAGCAGGTTGGCAACGCGGCAGACAGCTTTCTTT 13 TRBV5-1 NA NA TRBJ1-1
CASSQGGLTENTEAFF TGTGCCAGCAGCCAAGGGGGGTTGACAGAGAACACTGAAGCTTTCTTT 16 TRBV4-2 NA NA TRBJ1-1
CASSLEADRGYTF TGTGCCAGCAGCTTAGAGGCAGATCGGGGCTACACCTTC 13 TRBV11-2 few NA TRBJ1-2
CASSWGGGPNYGYTF TGTGCCAGCAGCTGGGGCGGCGGGCCTAACTATGGCTACACCTTC 15 TRBV5-4 NA NA TRBJ1-2
CASSPRGRGTEAFF TGTGCCAGCAGCCCAAGGGGGCGAGGGACTGAAGCTTTCTTT 14 TRBV2 NA TRBD1 TRBJ1-1
CASKLASGNTGELFF TGTGCTAGCAAGCTAGCTAGCGGGAACACCGGGGAGCTGTTTTTT 15 TRBV6-1 NA TRBD2 TRBJ2-2
CASSDPGQGRNQPQHF TGCGCCAGCAGCGATCCGGGACAGGGGCGGAATCAGCCCCAGCATTTT 16 TRBV4-1 few TRBD1 TRBJ1-5
CASSPRRGGPPTEAFF TGTGCCAGTAGTCCAAGGCGGGGGGGGCCCCCAACTGAAGCTTTCTTT 16 TRBV19 NA NA TRBJ1-1
CASSLQAASGNTIYF TGTGCCAGCAGCTTACAGGCCGCCTCTGGAAACACCATATATTTT 15 TRBV7-6 NA NA TRBJ1-3
CASPSQGTNEKLFF TGTGCCAGCCCGTCACAGGGGACTAATGAAAAACTGTTTTTT 14 TRBV6-5 NA TRBD1 TRBJ1-4
CASSSSWGWAGELFF TGTGCCAGCAGCTCCTCGTGGGGATGGGCCGGGGAGCTGTTTTTT 15 TRBV11-3 NA NA TRBJ2-2
CASSLKGELFF TGTGCCAGCAGCTTAAAAGGGGAGCTGTTTTTT 11 TRBV11-2 NA NA TRBJ2-2
CASTPRPGRYSNQPQHF TGTGCCAGTACCCCCCGCCCGGGACGGTATAGCAATCAGCCCCAGCATTTT 17 TRBV19 once NA TRBJ1-5
CSVEDHRWADTQYF TGCAGCGTTGAAGATCACCGATGGGCAGATACGCAGTATTTT 14 TRBV29-1 once NA TRBJ2-3
CATSRDPLGTDYNEQFF TGTGCCACCAGCAGAGATCCACTAGGGACAGACTACAATGAGCAGTTCTTC 17 TRBV15 NA TRBD1 TRBJ2-1
CASSQGIGYTF TGTGCCAGCAGCCAAGGGATCGGCTACACCTTC 11 TRBV7-2 NA NA TRBJ1-2
CASSMRSRGIYNEQFF TGTGCCAGTAGTATGAGGTCTCGCGGGATCTACAATGAGCAGTTCTTC 16 TRBV19 NA NA TRBJ2-1
CASSHPRQGPSYEQYF TGTGCCAGCAGCCACCCCAGACAGGGGCCTTCCTACGAGCAGTACTTC 16 TRBV7-9 NA TRBD1 TRBJ2-7
CASSLTLAGGNEQFF TGTGCCAGCAGCTTAACACTAGCGGGAGGCAATGAGCAGTTCTTC 15 TRBV7-3 NA TRBD2 TRBJ2-1
CASSQSGGPTQIIHPLHF TGCGCCAGCAGTCAATCGGGGGGGCCCACCCAGATAATTCACCCCCTCCACTTT 18 TRBV23-1 NA NA TRBJ1-6
CAWIRDRDSSGYTF TGTGCCTGGATACGGGACAGGGACTCAAGTGGCTACACCTTC 14 TRBV30 NA TRBD1 TRBJ1-2
CASTRRGGAWADTQYF TGTGCCAGCACGCGGCGCGGGGGGGCCTGGGCAGATACGCAGTATTTT 16 TRBV5-8 few TRBD2 TRBJ2-3